This TCR beta chain appears in the sequencing data of a study of CD8+ T cells in alopecia areata. Whole-study context: A regimen of oral tofacitinib, 5 to 10 mg twice daily, was given to treated patients. Study results and caveats: Clonality was higher in lesional than normal scalp, especially in alopecia totalis/universalis. Sequencing of scalp tissue also captures the resident alphabeta T cells of normal skin.

The V and J ends lost 4 bases and 6 bases respectively, with 17 bases between them. The V gene's germline CDR1 is SGHAT and CDR2 FQDESV (reference sequence). The CDR3 has 15 residues. RNA, once extracted, was reverse transcribed into cDNA for use as the sequencing template. Some clones are missing from TCRdb's copy, which holds only in-frame ones; the method was immunoSEQ multiplex PCR. Of around 250,000 clones listed, 67% are singletons. On this clone: Its specificity is unknown.

A FACSAria was used to sort CD4+ and CD8+ T cells. These cells came from PBMCs. V is TRBV11-1 and J is TRBJ2-3; D not certain. The starting material was CD4+ T cells sorted from blood, obtained at week 0. The source of this sequence is a human donor with alopecia areata. The DNA for the CDR3 is TGTGCCAGCAGCTCTAATACAGATTTCACGGATACGCAGTATTTT. The encoded protein is CASSSNTDFTDTQYF.